This T cell receptor (beta chain) was identified in a study of T cells in Graves' hyperthyroidism and ophthalmopathy. Points from the study as a whole: Ophthalmopathy and stable hyperthyroidism were told apart by a 13 V-J model.

Amplified regions were TCR beta CDR3 sequences from RNA transcripts. The HTBI primer set was used in a first-round RT-PCR of the TCR CDR3. TCRdb passed the multiplex PCR reads through MiXCR, listing each CDR3 protein once. This sample has 350,000 to 400,000 distinct CDR3 sequences, with over 15% found just once. This clonotype showed up many times. As yet, its antigen is unknown. The sample consisted of blood. The source of this sequence is a woman aged 18-35 years with Graves' hyperthyroidism.

The CDR3 DNA reads TGTGCCAGCAGCCTACTACAGGGAGGGGTTGATCAGCCCCAGCATTTT. Protein: CASSLLQGGVDQPQHF. The chain uses TRBV11-2 and TRBJ1-5; D perhaps matches TRBD1 (6 bases). V was shortened by 5 bases and J by 5 bases, with 19 bases between the two germline ends. CDR3 length equals 16 residues. CDR1 is SGHAT and CDR2 is FQNNGV in the germline V gene. Together with reference TRBV11-2 and TRBJ1-5, the CDR3 gives the full variable domain: EAGVAQSPRYKIIEKRQSVAFWCNPISGHATLYWYQQILGQGPKLLIQFQNNGVVDDSQLPKDRFSAERLKGVDSTLKIQPAKLEDSAVYLCASSLLQGGVDQPQHFGDGTRLSIL.